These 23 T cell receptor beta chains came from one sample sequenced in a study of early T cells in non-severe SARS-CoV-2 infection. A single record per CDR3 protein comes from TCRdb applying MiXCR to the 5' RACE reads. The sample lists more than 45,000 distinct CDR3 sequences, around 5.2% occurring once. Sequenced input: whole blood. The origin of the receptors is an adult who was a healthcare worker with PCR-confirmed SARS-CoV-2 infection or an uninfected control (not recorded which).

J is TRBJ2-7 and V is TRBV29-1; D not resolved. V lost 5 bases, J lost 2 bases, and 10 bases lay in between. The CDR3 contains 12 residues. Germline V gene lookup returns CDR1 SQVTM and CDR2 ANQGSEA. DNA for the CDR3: TGCAGCGTTCGTGTAGGAGCCTACGAGCAGTACTTC. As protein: CSVRVGAYEQYF.

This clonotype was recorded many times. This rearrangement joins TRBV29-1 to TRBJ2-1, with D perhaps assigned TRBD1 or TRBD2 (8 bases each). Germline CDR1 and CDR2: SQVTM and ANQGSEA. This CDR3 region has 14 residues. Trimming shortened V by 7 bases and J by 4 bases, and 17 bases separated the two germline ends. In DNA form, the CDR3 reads TGCAGCGCGCAGGGGGCGGGAGGTTACAATGAGCAGTTCTTC. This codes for CSAQGAGGYNEQFF.

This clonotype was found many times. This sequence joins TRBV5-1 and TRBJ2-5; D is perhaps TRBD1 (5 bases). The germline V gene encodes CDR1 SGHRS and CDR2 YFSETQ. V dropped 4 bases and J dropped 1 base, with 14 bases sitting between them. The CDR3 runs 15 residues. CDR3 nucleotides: TGCGCCAGCAGCGATGGTGACAGCGCCCAAGAGACCCAGTACTTC. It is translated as CASSDGDSAQETQYF.

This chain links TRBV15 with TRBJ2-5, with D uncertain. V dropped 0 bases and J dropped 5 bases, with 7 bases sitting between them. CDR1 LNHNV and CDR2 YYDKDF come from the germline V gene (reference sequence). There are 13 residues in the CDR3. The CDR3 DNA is TGTGCCACCAGCAGAGATCGGGCGGAGACCCAGTACTTC. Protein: CATSRDRAETQYF.

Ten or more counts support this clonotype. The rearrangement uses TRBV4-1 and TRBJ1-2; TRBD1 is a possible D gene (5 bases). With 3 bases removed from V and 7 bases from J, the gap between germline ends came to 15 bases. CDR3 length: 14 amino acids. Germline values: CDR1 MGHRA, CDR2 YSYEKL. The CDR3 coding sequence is TGCGCCAGCAGCCATGAATCGGCAGGGCTTGGCTACACCTTC. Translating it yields CASSHESAGLGYTF.

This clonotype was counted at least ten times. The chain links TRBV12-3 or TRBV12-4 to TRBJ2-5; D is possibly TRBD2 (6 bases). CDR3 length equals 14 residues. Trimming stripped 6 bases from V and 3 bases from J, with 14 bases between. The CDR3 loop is CASSPARREETQYF. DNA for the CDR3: TGTGCCAGCAGCCCAGCCAGGAGGGAAGAGACCCAGTACTTC.

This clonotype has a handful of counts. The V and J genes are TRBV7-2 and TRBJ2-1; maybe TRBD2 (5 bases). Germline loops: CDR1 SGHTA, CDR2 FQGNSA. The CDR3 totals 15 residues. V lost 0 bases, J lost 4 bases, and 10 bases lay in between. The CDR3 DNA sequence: TGTGCCAGCAGCTTAGCGCGGGCGGCTTACAATGAGCAGTTCTTC. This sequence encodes CASSLARAAYNEQFF.

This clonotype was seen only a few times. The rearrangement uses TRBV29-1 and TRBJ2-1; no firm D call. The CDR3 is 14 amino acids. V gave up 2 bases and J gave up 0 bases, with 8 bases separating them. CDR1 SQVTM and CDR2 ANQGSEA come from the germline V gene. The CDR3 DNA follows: TGCAGCGTTGAACTTGCTGTCTCCTACAATGAGCAGTTCTTC. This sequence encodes CSVELAVSYNEQFF.

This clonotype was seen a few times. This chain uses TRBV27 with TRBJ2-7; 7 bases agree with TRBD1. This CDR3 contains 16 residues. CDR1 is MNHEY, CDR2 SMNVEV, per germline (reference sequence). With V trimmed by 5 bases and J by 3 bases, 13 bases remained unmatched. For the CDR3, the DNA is TGTGCCAGCAGTATACGGACAGGACGAAACGTCTACGAGCAGTACTTC. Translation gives CASSIRTGRNVYEQYF.

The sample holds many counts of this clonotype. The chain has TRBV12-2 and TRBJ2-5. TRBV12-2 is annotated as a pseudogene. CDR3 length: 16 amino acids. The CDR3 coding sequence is TGTGCAAGTCGCTTAGCGAACGAACAGTACCAAGAGACCCAGTACTTC. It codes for CASRLANEQYQETQYF.

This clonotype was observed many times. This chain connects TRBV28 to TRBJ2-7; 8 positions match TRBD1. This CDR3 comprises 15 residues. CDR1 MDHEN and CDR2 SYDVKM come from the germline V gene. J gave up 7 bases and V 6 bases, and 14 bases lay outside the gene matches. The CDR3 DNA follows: TGTGCCAGCAGCCACCGACAGGGGCGAACTATGGAGCAGTACTTC. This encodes CASSHRQGRTMEQYF. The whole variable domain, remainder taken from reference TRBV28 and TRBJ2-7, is DVKVTQSSRYLVKRTGEKVFLECVQDMDHENMFWYRQDPGLGLRLIYFSYDVKMKEKGDIPEGYSVSREKKERFSLILESASTNQTSMYLCASSHRQGRTMEQYFGPGTRLTVT.

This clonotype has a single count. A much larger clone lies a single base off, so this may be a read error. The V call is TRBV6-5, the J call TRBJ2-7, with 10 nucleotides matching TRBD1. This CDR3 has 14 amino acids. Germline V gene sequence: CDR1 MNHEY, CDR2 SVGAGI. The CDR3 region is CASTPGQGKYDQYF. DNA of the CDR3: TGTGCCAGCACTCCGGGACAGGGGAAGTACGATCAGTACTTC.

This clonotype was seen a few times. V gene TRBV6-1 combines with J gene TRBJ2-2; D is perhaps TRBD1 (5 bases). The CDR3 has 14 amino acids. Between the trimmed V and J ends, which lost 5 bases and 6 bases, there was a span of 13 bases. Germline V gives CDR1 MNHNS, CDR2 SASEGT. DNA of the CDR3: TGTGCCAGCAGTCTCGCAGGGCCTCCCGGGGAGCTGTTTTTT. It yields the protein CASSLAGPPGELFF.

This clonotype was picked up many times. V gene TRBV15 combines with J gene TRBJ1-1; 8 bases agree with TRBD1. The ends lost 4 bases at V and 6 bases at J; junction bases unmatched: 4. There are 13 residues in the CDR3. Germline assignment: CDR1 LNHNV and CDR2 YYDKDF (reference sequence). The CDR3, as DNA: TGTGCCACCAGCACCAAACAGGGGGCTGAAGCTTTCTTT. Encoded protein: CATSTKQGAEAFF.

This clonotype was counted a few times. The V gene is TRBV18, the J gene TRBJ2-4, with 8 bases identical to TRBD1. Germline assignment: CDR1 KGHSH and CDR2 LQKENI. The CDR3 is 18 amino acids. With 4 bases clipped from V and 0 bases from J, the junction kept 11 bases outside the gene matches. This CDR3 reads CASSLGPGTGLAKNIQYF. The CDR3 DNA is TGTGCCAGCTCACTAGGGCCCGGGACAGGCCTAGCCAAAAACATTCAGTACTTC.

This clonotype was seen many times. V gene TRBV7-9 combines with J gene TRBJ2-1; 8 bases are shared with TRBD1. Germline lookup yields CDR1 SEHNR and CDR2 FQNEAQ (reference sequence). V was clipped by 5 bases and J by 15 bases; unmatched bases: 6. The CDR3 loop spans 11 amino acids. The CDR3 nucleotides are TGTGCCAGCAGCCCCGGACAGGGCGCGTTCTTC. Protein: CASSPGQGAFF.

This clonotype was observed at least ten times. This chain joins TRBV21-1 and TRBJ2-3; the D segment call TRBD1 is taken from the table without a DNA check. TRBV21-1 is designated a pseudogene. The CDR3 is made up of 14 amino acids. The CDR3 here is CASRRTGGADTQYF. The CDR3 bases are TGTGCCAGCAGGAGGACAGGGGGCGCAGATACGCAGTATTTT.

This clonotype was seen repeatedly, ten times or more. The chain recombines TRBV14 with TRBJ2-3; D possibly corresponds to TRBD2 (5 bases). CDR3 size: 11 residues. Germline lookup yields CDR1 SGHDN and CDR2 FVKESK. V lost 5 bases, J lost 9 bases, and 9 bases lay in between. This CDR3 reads CASSEGWTQYF. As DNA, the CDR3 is TGTGCCAGCAGCGAGGGTTGGACGCAGTATTTT.

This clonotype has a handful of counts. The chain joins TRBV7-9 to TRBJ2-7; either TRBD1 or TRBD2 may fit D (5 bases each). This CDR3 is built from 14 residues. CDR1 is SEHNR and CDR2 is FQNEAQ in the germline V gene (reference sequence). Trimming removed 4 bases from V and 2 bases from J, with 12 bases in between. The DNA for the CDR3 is TGTGCCAGCAGCTACCGGGACCCTACCTACGAGCAGTACTTC. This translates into CASSYRDPTYEQYF. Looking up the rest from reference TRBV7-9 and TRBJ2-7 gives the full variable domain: DTGVSQNPRHKITKRGQNVTFRCDPISEHNRLYWYRQTLGQGPEFLTYFQNEAQLEKSRLLSDRFSAERPKGSFSTLEIQRTEQGDSAMYLCASSYRDPTYEQYFGPGTRLTVT.

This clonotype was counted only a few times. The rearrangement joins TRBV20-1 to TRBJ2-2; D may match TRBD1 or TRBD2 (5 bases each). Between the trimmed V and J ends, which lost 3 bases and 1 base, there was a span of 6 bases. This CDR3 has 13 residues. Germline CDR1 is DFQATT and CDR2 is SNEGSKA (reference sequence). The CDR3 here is CSARRGNTGELFF. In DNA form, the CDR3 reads TGCAGTGCTAGGAGGGGGAACACCGGGGAGCTGTTTTTT.

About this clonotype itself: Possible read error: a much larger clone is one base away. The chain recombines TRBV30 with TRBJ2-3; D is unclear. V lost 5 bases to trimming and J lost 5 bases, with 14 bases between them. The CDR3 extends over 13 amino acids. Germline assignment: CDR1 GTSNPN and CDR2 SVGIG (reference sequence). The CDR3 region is CAWVCPGLDTQYF. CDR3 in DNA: TGTGCCTGGGTATGTCCTGGTCTAGATACGCAGTATTTT.

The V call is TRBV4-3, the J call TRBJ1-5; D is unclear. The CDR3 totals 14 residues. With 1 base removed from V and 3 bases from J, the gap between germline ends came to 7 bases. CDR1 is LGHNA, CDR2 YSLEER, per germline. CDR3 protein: CASSQAQVNQPQHF. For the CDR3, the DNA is TGCGCCAGCAGCCAAGCACAAGTCAATCAGCCCCAGCATTTT.

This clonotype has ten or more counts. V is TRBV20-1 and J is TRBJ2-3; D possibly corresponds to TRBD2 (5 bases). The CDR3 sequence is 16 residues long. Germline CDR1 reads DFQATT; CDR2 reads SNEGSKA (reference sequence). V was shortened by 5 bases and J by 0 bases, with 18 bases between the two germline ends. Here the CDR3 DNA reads TGCAGTGCTGAGCCATACCGGGGTCTAAGCACAGATACGCAGTATTTT. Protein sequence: CSAEPYRGLSTDTQYF.